The 20 T cell receptor beta chains in this list originate from one sample, sequenced in a study of blood T cell repertoires in COVID-19. Libraries were prepared by immunoSEQ multiplex PCR; TCRdb keeps only in-frame clonotypes and omits some of them. The sample has about 80,000 clones, roughly four fifths seen once. The source material was peripheral blood. These receptors were taken from a man in his 70s with active or convalescent COVID-19.

The rearrangement joins TRBV5-1 to TRBJ1-2; D is possibly TRBD1 (6 bases). V was pared by 4 bases and J by 6 bases, with 19 bases between. There are 15 residues in the CDR3. The germline V gene has CDR1 SGHRS and CDR2 YFSETQ. The CDR3 sequence is CASSITGSRQDGYTF. The DNA of the CDR3 is TGCGCCAGCAGCATTACAGGGAGCCGGCAGGATGGCTACACCTTC. Using reference TRBV5-1 and TRBJ1-2 for the parts outside the CDR3, the full variable domain is KAGVTQTPRYLIKTRGQQVTLSCSPISGHRSVSWYQQTPGQGLQFLFEYFSETQRNKGNFPGRFSGRQFSNSRSEMNVSTLELGDSALYLCASSITGSRQDGYTFGSGTRLTVV.

This clone showed up just a few times. The genes are TRBV7-2 and TRBJ2-7; 7 bases align to TRBD2. CDR1 SGHTA and CDR2 FQGNSA come from the germline V gene. J was trimmed by 3 bases and V by 5 bases; bases with no gene match: 7. The CDR3 contains 14 residues. This CDR3 is CASSPPVAGYEQYF. CDR3 DNA: TGTGCCAGCAGCCCCCCGGTAGCGGGCTACGAGCAGTACTTC.

This clone was counted only a few times. The V and J genes are TRBV3-1 (or the pseudogene TRBV3-2) and TRBJ1-4; D uncertain. V lost 3 bases, J lost 17 bases, and 19 bases lay in between. The CDR3 covers 13 residues. Per the germline V gene, CDR1 is LGHDT and CDR2 is YNNKEL (reference sequence). CDR3 region: CASSHARANSIFF. CDR3 in DNA: TGTGCCAGCAGCCACGCCCGAGCCAATTCAATATTTTTT.

As concerns this clone: The sample carries other DNA sequences with the same CDR3. The V and J genes are TRBV7-3 and TRBJ1-1; no definite D call. CDR1 and CDR2 from the germline V gene are SGHTA and FQGTGA. This CDR3 has 13 residues. The germline V and J ends were trimmed by 4 bases and 1 base, with 7 bases remaining between them. Written as DNA, the CDR3 is TGTGCCAGCAGCTCGACGGGGAACACTGAAGCTTTCTTT. As protein: CASSSTGNTEAFF.

The chain couples TRBV4-1 to TRBJ2-3; 7 nucleotides align to TRBD1. The CDR3 is 15 amino acids. From germline, CDR1 is MGHRA and CDR2 YSYEKL. V lost 7 bases and J lost 3; bases outside the gene matches: 10. CDR3 coding DNA: TGCGCCAGCATGAAGGCACAGGGGCCAACAGATACGCAGTATTTT. Translated: CASMKAQGPTDTQYF.

This chain joins TRBV18 and TRBJ1-3; 7 bases agree with TRBD1. V was clipped by 0 bases and J by 3 bases; unmatched bases: 5. The CDR3 consists of 16 residues. Looked up from germline, CDR1 is KGHSH and CDR2 is LQKENI. The CDR3, as DNA: TGTGCCAGCTCACCACCGGCAGGGGGAAGTGGAAACACCATATATTTT. It specifies CASSPPAGGSGNTIYF.

The J gene is TRBJ1-2, the V gene TRBV5-4, with D possibly matching TRBD1 (5 bases). V dropped 4 bases and J dropped 0 bases, with 22 bases sitting between them. This CDR3 contains 18 residues. Germline assignment: CDR1 SGHNT and CDR2 YYREEE (reference sequence). CDR3 DNA sequence: TGTGCCAGCAGCCCCGGTGGCAGGGCGGGGGTCGCTAACTATGGCTACACCTTC. It is translated as CASSPGGRAGVANYGYTF. Full variable domain (rest looked up from reference TRBV5-4 and TRBJ1-2): ETGVTQSPTHLIKTRGQQVTLRCSSQSGHNTVSWYQQALGQGPQFIFQYYREEENGRGNFPPRFSGLQFPNYSSELNVNALELDDSALYLCASSPGGRAGVANYGYTFGSGTRLTVV.

The V gene is TRBV7-9, the J gene TRBJ2-1; perhaps TRBD2 as D (5 bases). V shed 1 base and J shed 5 bases, with 18 bases lying between them. Germline CDR1 and CDR2: SEHNR and FQNEAQ (reference sequence). This CDR3 contains 17 residues. DNA for the CDR3: TGTGCCAGCAGCTTAGGGGTCGGGGTCGTCGGGGACAATGAGCAGTTCTTC. Amino acid sequence: CASSLGVGVVGDNEQFF.

The V and J genes are TRBV7-6 and TRBJ2-3, with 7 bases identical to TRBD2. The germline V gene has CDR1 SGHVS and CDR2 FNYEAQ. CDR3 length equals 12 residues. V gave up 5 bases and J gave up 11 bases; unmatched junction bases: 7. Written as DNA, the CDR3 is TGTGCCAGCAGCCAACAGCGGGGTGGGCAGTATTTT. Protein product: CASSQQRGGQYF.

V usage is TRBV7-9 and J usage is TRBJ1-2, with D uncertain. Trimming pared 2 bases from V and 3 bases from J, leaving 7 bases between. Per germline, CDR1 SEHNR and CDR2 FQNEAQ (reference sequence). The CDR3 spans 13 residues. This CDR3 reads CASSLNTDYGYTF. The CDR3 nucleotides are TGTGCCAGCAGCTTAAACACAGACTATGGCTACACCTTC.

This chain connects TRBV28 to TRBJ1-1, with D possibly matching TRBD1 (6 bases). The germline V gene encodes CDR1 MDHEN and CDR2 SYDVKM. The CDR3 runs to 16 residues. Trimming took 5 bases from V and 3 from J, leaving 19 bases between them. The CDR3 loop reads CASSAYPQGLYTEAFF. CDR3 DNA: TGTGCCAGCAGTGCCTACCCACAGGGACTATACACTGAAGCTTTCTTT.

This clone appeared once. The rearrangement uses TRBV19 and TRBJ2-2, with D possibly TRBD1 on 5 matching bases. V lost 7 bases and J lost 4, with 19 bases in between. This CDR3 is built from 16 residues. Germline CDR1 LNHDA, CDR2 SQIVND (reference sequence). The CDR3, as DNA: TGTGCCAGTATCAGCCGGACACCTCGGGTCACCGGGGAGCTGTTTTTT. Its translation is CASISRTPRVTGELFF.

This clone was found a few times. The chain uses TRBV27 and TRBJ1-1; TRBD1 is a possible D gene (5 bases). This CDR3 has 13 residues. Trimming removed 3 bases from V and 9 bases from J, with 14 bases in between. CDR1 MNHEY and CDR2 SMNVEV come from the germline V gene (reference sequence). The CDR3 nucleotides read TGTGCCAGCAGTTTCCCAGGGTCACCAAAAGCTTTCTTT. Protein sequence: CASSFPGSPKAFF.

This clone was observed a few times. The genes are TRBV2 and TRBJ1-5, with TRBD1 matching over 8 bases. CDR1 SNHLY and CDR2 FYNNEI come from the germline V gene. Trimming at V came to 7 bases and at J to 4 bases, leaving 6 bases not matched to a gene. The CDR3 covers 14 residues. As DNA, the CDR3 is TGTGCCAGCAAAGGACAGGGAGGGAATCAGCCCCAGCATTTT. Protein: CASKGQGGNQPQHF.

The V and J genes are TRBV11-2 and TRBJ1-4, with 8 bases aligning to TRBD1. The germline gives CDR1 SGHAT, CDR2 FQNNGV. V trimming: 3 bases; J trimming: 7 bases; junction bases outside the gene matches: 4. The CDR3 extends over 14 amino acids. The CDR3: CASSFGQGSEKLFF. CDR3 nucleotides: TGTGCCAGCAGCTTTGGACAGGGAAGTGAAAAACTGTTTTTT.

The rearrangement links TRBV9 to TRBJ1-3, with unresolved D. Germline V CDR1 and CDR2: SGDLS, YYNGEE. Trimming stripped 0 bases from V and 1 base from J, with 5 bases between. This CDR3 contains 14 residues. CDR3 loop: CASSVGSSGNTIYF. The CDR3, as DNA: TGTGCCAGCAGCGTAGGGAGTTCTGGAAACACCATATATTTT. The full variable domain, completed using reference TRBV9 and TRBJ1-3, is DSGVTQTPKHLITATGQRVTLRCSPRSGDLSVYWYQQSLDQGLQFLIQYYNGEERAKGNILERFSAQQFPDLHSELNLSSLELGDSALYFCASSVGSSGNTIYFGEGSWLTVV.

The V gene is TRBV28, the J gene TRBJ1-6; a weak D match, TRBD1 (5 bases). Trimming cost V 1 base and J 4 bases, with 8 bases left between them. The germline V gene has CDR1 MDHEN and CDR2 SYDVKM. There are 15 residues in the CDR3. CDR3 amino acids: CASSLSRGYNSPLHF. The CDR3 nucleotides read TGTGCCAGCAGTTTATCACGGGGGTATAATTCACCCCTCCACTTT.

A few counts support this clone. This chain joins TRBV30 and TRBJ1-3; the D gene is possibly TRBD1 (6 bases). Germline CDR1 GTSNPN, CDR2 SVGIG (reference sequence). Deletions cut 4 bases from V and 4 bases from J, with 20 bases between. The CDR3 is 16 residues long. The CDR3 spells CAWIFRGASRGNTIYF. In DNA, the CDR3 is TGTGCCTGGATATTCAGGGGCGCATCGCGAGGAAACACCATATATTTT.

This clone was picked up a small number of times. The chain is built from TRBV19 and TRBJ1-2; D might be TRBD1 (5 bases). Trimming removed 5 bases from V and 5 bases from J, with 15 bases in between. CDR3 size: 14 residues. CDR1 is LNHDA, CDR2 SQIVND, per germline (reference sequence). In nucleotides, the CDR3 is TGTGCCAGTAGTTCGCTAGGGGAATTTTATGGCTACACCTTC. Residues: CASSSLGEFYGYTF. Full variable domain (remainder filled in from reference TRBV19 and TRBJ1-2): DGGITQSPKYLFRKEGQNVTLSCEQNLNHDAMYWYRQDPGQGLRLIYYSQIVNDFQKGDIAEGYSVSREKKESFPLTVTSAQKNPTAFYLCASSSLGEFYGYTFGSGTRLTVV.

Here the CDR3 reads CASSQVWDRASNYGYTF. As DNA, the CDR3 is TGTGCCAGCAGCCAAGTATGGGACAGGGCAAGTAATTATGGCTACACCTTC. The J gene is TRBJ1-2, the V gene TRBV3-1 (or the pseudogene TRBV3-2); 9 bases line up with TRBD1. V lost 1 base and J lost 5; bases outside the gene matches: 11. The CDR3 sequence is 17 residues long. The germline CDR1 and CDR2 sequences are LGHDT and YNNKEL (reference sequence).